This T cell receptor (delta chain) was identified in a study of γδ T cells in repeated Plasmodium falciparum infection (dated by TCRdb to the early 2020s). Background on the whole study: The natural-infection arm enrolled Malian children exposed to intense seasonal malaria transmission and compared the Malian children with Australian children matched for age and gender. Samples from controlled-infection subjects were taken at baseline, just before selected infections, and 21 days after each infection. About five malaria-naive U.S. adults underwent four controlled human malaria infections by bites from P. falciparum NF54-infected Anopheles stephensi mosquitoes over around 580 days. Using both natural infection in Mali and controlled human malaria infection, the study looked at the way repeated Plasmodium falciparum infection shapes the human gammadelta T cell repertoire. The gammadelta TCR repertoires from Mali were analysed in two ways: cross-sectionally during periods with no transmission, and longitudinally across episodes of acute febrile malaria. Points the paper makes about the study in general: In Vdelta2-negative, largely Vdelta1+, gammadelta TCR repertoires, repeated controlled infections appeared to drive waves of new clonotype selection. Across time and infection, the Vgamma9/Vdelta2+ TCR repertoires showed a highly stable polyclonal makeup, with many TCRgamma sequences overlapping between individuals. Because the controlled-infection cohort was small, analysis of inter-individual variability in gammadelta T cell responses was limited. Generalizability was limited because the Malian cohort came from a small rural village made up predominantly of one ethnic group. Vdelta2-negative gammadelta TCR repertoires from Malian children appeared more clonally expanded, less diverse and less shared than those of Australian children.

Of note for this clone: Its specific antigen is unknown. The protein given by TCRdb reflects a much larger clone and differs at residue 8 from this DNA's translation, likely from a read error; the protein shown is the DNA's translation.

CDR1 and CDR2 are drawn from the germline V gene: GEAIGNYY, EKD. Trimming takes 0 bases off V and 8 bases off J; junction bases not matched to a gene: 11. From its cysteine to its phenylalanine, the CDR3 spans 16 amino acids. CDR3 DNA is the only sequence kept; it has 48 bases, read in frame from the first base. For bulk TCR repertoire analysis, Vgamma9/Vdelta2+ and Vdelta2-negative gammadelta T cell populations were flow-sorted out of peripheral blood mononuclear cells. Receptor libraries were prepared by multiplex PCR. Sequencing used an Illumina MiSeq. Both TCR gamma (TRG) and TCR delta (TRD) chains were sequenced from each sorted gammadelta T cell sample. The paper's processing steps were these. Repertoire analyses included clonotype tree plots, accumulated frequency of the top 20 clonotypes, diversity index (DI) and D75 metrics. TCRdb processed the public reads again with the CATT caller, after which rows with matching DNA were combined. The V and J calls reflect TCRdb's pipeline rather than the authors' work. This sample lists roughly 90,000 delta-chain clones; over 1.3% were detected once. The top ten clones comprise under 10% of the sample.

Sequenced input: gamma-delta T cells from blood. This TCR was recovered from a pool of human donors (malaria-infected and uninfected, not separated). The chain is encoded by TRDV2 joined to TRDJ1; 10 of the junction bases match TRDD3. DNA sequence: TGTGCCTGTGACACCGGTCCTCCGGGGGATACGCCCAAACTCATCTTT. It translates to CACDTGPPGDTPKLIF.